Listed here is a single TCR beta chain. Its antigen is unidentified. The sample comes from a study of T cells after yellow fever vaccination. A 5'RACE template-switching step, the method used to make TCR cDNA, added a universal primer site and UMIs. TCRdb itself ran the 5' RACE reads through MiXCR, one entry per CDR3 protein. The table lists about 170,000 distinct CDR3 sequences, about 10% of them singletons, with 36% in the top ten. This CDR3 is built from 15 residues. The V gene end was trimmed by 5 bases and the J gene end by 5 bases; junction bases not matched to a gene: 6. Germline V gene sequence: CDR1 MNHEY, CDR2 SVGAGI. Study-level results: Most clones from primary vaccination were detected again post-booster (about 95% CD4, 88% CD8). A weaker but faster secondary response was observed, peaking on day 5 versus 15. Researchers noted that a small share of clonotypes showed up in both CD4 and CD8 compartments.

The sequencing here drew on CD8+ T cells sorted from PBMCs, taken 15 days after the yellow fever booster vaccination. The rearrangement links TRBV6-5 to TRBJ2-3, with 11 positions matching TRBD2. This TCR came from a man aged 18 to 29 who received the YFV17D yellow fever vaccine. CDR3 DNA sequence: TGTGCCAGCAGTACTAGCGGGGGAAGGGTAGATACGCAGTATTTT. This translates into CASSTSGGRVDTQYF.